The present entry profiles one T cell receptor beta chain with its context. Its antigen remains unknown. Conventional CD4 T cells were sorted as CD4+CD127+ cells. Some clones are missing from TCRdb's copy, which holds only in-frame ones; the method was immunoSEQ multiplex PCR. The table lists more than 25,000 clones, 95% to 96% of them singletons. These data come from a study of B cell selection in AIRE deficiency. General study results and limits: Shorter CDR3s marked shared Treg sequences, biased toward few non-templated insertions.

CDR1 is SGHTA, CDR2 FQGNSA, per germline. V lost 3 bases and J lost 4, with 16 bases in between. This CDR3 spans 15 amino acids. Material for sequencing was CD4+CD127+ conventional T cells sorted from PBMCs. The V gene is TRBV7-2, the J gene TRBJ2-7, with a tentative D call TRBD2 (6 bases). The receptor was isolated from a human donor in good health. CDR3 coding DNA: TGTGCCAGCAGCTTCCAGCTCGGGAGTGCTTACGAGCAGTACTTC. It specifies CASSFQLGSAYEQYF. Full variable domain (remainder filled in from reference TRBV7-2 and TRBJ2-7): GAGVSQSPSNKVTEKGKDVELRCDPISGHTALYWYRQSLGQGLEFLIYFQGNSAPDKSGLPSDRFSAERTGGSVSTLTIQRTQQEDSAVYLCASSFQLGSAYEQYFGPGTRLTVT.